The 22 T cell receptor beta chains given below trace back to one sample, sequenced in a study of T cell responses to AZD1222 COVID-19 vaccine. Sequencing was performed with immunoSEQ multiplex PCR; in TCRdb, only in-frame clones are kept and a portion is missing. The data contain around 270,000 clones, 90% to 95% of them singletons. Source: peripheral blood, taken 28 days after the second AZD1222 dose. Receptors were obtained from an adult who received the AZD1222 COVID-19 vaccine.

The rearrangement uses TRBV7-9 and TRBJ1-4; 11 positions agree with TRBD1. V was pared by 3 bases and J by 7 bases, with 4 bases of the junction left unmatched. Germline-derived CDR1 and CDR2 are SEHNR and FQNEAQ (reference sequence). This CDR3 has 15 amino acids. The CDR3 DNA is TGTGCCAGCAGCTTTTCCGGACAGGGGGCTGAAAAACTGTTTTTT. It is translated as CASSFSGQGAEKLFF.

The rearrangement links TRBV6-2 or TRBV6-3 to TRBJ2-3; possibly TRBD1 or TRBD2 for D (5 bases each). This CDR3 comprises 13 residues. Trimming cost V 2 bases and J 2 bases, with 5 bases left between them. From germline, CDR1 is MNHEY and CDR2 SVGEGT. This CDR3 reads CASSYGTTDTQYF. The CDR3, as DNA: TGTGCCAGCAGTTACGGGACCACAGATACGCAGTATTTT.

The rearrangement uses TRBV7-8 and TRBJ2-7, with D perhaps TRBD1 (6 bases). V was clipped by 5 bases and J by 6 bases, with 20 bases between them. The CDR3 contains 15 residues. Germline-derived CDR1 and CDR2 are SGHVS and FQNEAQ. The CDR3 protein is CASSPFAQNRAEQYF. The CDR3 bases are TGTGCCAGCAGCCCATTTGCCCAAAACAGGGCCGAGCAGTACTTC.

The V call is TRBV7-2, the J call TRBJ1-5; D not resolved. V dropped 0 bases and J dropped 6 bases, with 9 bases sitting between them. Per germline, CDR1 SGHTA and CDR2 FQGNSA. The CDR3 loop spans 14 amino acids. CDR3 region: CASSLAGSGQPQHF. CDR3 DNA: TGTGCCAGCAGCTTAGCCGGTTCCGGTCAGCCCCAGCATTTT.

The J gene is TRBJ2-7, the V gene TRBV28; 7 bases map to TRBD1. The trim removed 5 bases at V and 1 base at J, leaving 8 bases unmatched. The CDR3 covers 15 residues. The V gene's germline CDR1 is MDHEN and CDR2 SYDVKM. The CDR3 nucleotides are TGTGCCAGCAGTCCTTGGACAGGCGAATCCTACGAGCAGTACTTC. Translating gives CASSPWTGESYEQYF. The entire variable domain, with the rest obtained from reference TRBV28 and TRBJ2-7, is as follows: DVKVTQSSRYLVKRTGEKVFLECVQDMDHENMFWYRQDPGLGLRLIYFSYDVKMKEKGDIPEGYSVSREKKERFSLILESASTNQTSMYLCASSPWTGESYEQYFGPGTRLTVT.

Only one count was recorded for this clone. This chain links TRBV7-9 with TRBJ1-1; D is perhaps TRBD1 (5 bases). CDR1 and CDR2 from the germline V gene are SEHNR and FQNEAQ (reference sequence). This CDR3 region has 15 residues. The V gene lost 5 bases and the J gene lost 0 bases, with 13 bases spanning the gap. As DNA, the CDR3 is TGTGCCAGCAGCCCCGGGACGCCCTTGAACACTGAAGCTTTCTTT. Protein sequence: CASSPGTPLNTEAFF.

The gene calls are TRBV6-5 and TRBJ1-6, with D possibly being TRBD1 (6 bases). The CDR3 covers 12 residues. The germline CDR1 and CDR2 sequences are MNHEY and SVGAGI. The CDR3 sequence is CPGGRDFLPLHF. For the CDR3, the DNA is TGTCCTGGGGGCAGGGACTTCCTTCCCCTCCACTTT.

The chain carries TRBV3-1 (or the pseudogene TRBV3-2) and TRBJ2-7; the match to TRBD2 covers 9 bases. Germline CDR1 reads LGHDT; CDR2 reads YNNKEL (reference sequence). V lost 4 bases, J lost 1 base, and 2 bases stayed unmatched. This CDR3 spans 14 amino acids. The CDR3 region is CASSPLAGSYEQYF. In nucleotides, the CDR3 is TGTGCCAGCAGCCCGCTAGCGGGGTCCTACGAGCAGTACTTC.

This clone was seen once. The gene calls are TRBV7-2 and TRBJ2-3, with D possibly matching TRBD1 (6 bases). Germline assignment: CDR1 SGHTA and CDR2 FQGNSA. The CDR3 has 14 residues. V was cut by 3 bases and J by 4 bases, with 11 bases left in between. CDR3 in DNA: TGTGCCAGCAGCTTTCAGGGGCGAGCAGATACGCAGTATTTT. Amino acids: CASSFQGRADTQYF.

The V call is TRBV7-2, the J call TRBJ2-1; TRBD2 agrees at 8 bases. Germline CDR1 SGHTA, CDR2 FQGNSA. V was pared by 1 base and J by 0 bases, with 8 bases of the junction left unmatched. The CDR3 runs to 18 residues. The CDR3 coding sequence is TGTGCCAGCAGCTTAGTATCTCGGCGGGAGGCCTCCTACAATGAGCAGTTCTTC. Its translation is CASSLVSRREASYNEQFF.

In its sample, this clone was seen once. The V call is TRBV3-1 (or the pseudogene TRBV3-2), the J call TRBJ1-6; 7 bases line up with TRBD1. V dropped 4 bases and J dropped 7; count of bases not matched to a gene: 13. Germline loops: CDR1 LGHDT, CDR2 YNNKEL (reference sequence). The CDR3 consists of 17 residues. CDR3 sequence (DNA): TGTGCCAGCAGCCCAAGTGACAGGGCCTACCGAAATTCACCCCTCCACTTT. This gives the protein CASSPSDRAYRNSPLHF.

This chain connects TRBV28 to TRBJ2-7, with 7 positions matching TRBD2. Germline V gene lookup returns CDR1 MDHEN and CDR2 SYDVKM. CDR3 size: 16 residues. The V gene end was trimmed by 5 bases and the J gene end by 6 bases; junction bases not matched to a gene: 16. The CDR3 DNA reads as TGTGCCAGCAGTCTGCGGGGTGGTAGCGGGCCTGTCGAGCAGTACTTC. This encodes CASSLRGGSGPVEQYF.

CDR3 amino acids: CASSQVNYEQYF. The CDR3 nucleotides read TGTGCCAGCAGCCAAGTAAACTACGAGCAGTACTTC. The chain combines TRBV3-1 (or the pseudogene TRBV3-2) with TRBJ2-7, with D hard to call. V was cut by 1 base and J by 3 bases, with 4 bases left in between. The V gene's germline CDR1 is LGHDT and CDR2 YNNKEL (reference sequence). The CDR3 consists of 12 residues.

V gene TRBV19 combines with J gene TRBJ2-3, with 9 bases lining up with TRBD2. Germline trimming cut 7 bases from V and 5 bases from J; bases unmatched to any gene: 4. This CDR3 is 13 amino acids long. Germline lookup yields CDR1 LNHDA and CDR2 SQIVND (reference sequence). DNA of the CDR3: TGTGCCAGTACGGCGGGAGGGGGAGATACGCAGTATTTT. It translates to CASTAGGGDTQYF.

This clone showed up just once. The CDR3, as DNA: TGTGCCACCAGTGACCCCCGGGACTCGTCCTGGAATGAGCAGTTCTTC. Residues: CATSDPRDSSWNEQFF. This sequence joins TRBV24-1 and TRBJ2-1; TRBD2 is a possible D gene (6 bases). Germline lookup yields CDR1 KGHDR and CDR2 SFDVKD. Between the trimmed V and J ends, which lost 4 bases and 7 bases, there was a span of 19 bases. CDR3 size: 16 residues.

The chain carries TRBV5-1 and TRBJ2-1; D is ambiguous. Deletions cut 4 bases from V and 6 bases from J, with 11 bases between. The CDR3 has 13 residues. Germline V gene sequence: CDR1 SGHRS, CDR2 YFSETQ. The CDR3 DNA reads TGCGCCAGCAGCCAGACGGCGACCAATGAGCAGTTCTTC. Translating it yields CASSQTATNEQFF.

The rearrangement joins TRBV7-8 to TRBJ2-7; tentatively, D is TRBD1 (6 bases). The V gene's germline CDR1 is SGHVS and CDR2 FQNEAQ. The CDR3 covers 12 residues. Trimming took off 5 bases at V and 3 bases at J, with 8 bases between the two ends. This CDR3 is CASSQDSYEQYF. CDR3 in DNA: TGTGCCAGCAGCCAGGACAGCTACGAGCAGTACTTC.

The genes are TRBV5-1 and TRBJ2-3, with 10 nucleotides matching TRBD2. After removal of 2 bases from V and 0 bases from J, the junction contained 3 bases not matched to a gene. Germline V CDR1 and CDR2: SGHRS, YFSETQ. There are 16 residues in the CDR3. CDR3 nucleotide sequence: TGCGCCAGCAGCTTTAGCGGGGGGACTAGCACAGATACGCAGTATTTT. This gives the protein CASSFSGGTSTDTQYF.

The gene calls are TRBV12-2 and TRBJ2-5; TRBD1, the table's D call, lacks a check against the DNA. TRBV12-2 represents a pseudogene. The CDR3 sequence is 16 residues long. The CDR3 reads CASRLALRTGWETQYF. Written as DNA, the CDR3 is TGTGCAAGTCGCTTAGCATTAAGGACAGGGTGGGAGACCCAGTACTTC.

This clone was recorded a few times. The genes are TRBV7-9 and TRBJ2-7, with D perhaps matching TRBD1 (5 bases). Trimming cost V 1 base and J 5 bases, with 9 bases left between them. CDR3 length: 13 residues. Germline V gives CDR1 SEHNR, CDR2 FQNEAQ (reference sequence). Here the CDR3 DNA reads TGTGCCAGCAGCTTAGGGGCAGGGAACGAGCAGTACTTC. It encodes CASSLGAGNEQYF.

This chain joins TRBV29-1 and TRBJ2-2; 7 positions match TRBD2. Germline CDR1 is SQVTM and CDR2 is ANQGSEA. The CDR3 is made up of 13 amino acids. DNA for the CDR3: TGCGGGGGTAGCGGGCAAGACACCGGGGAGCTGTTTTTT. It yields the protein CGGSGQDTGELFF.

V is TRBV27 and J is TRBJ2-7, with no clear D. The V end lost 5 bases, the J end lost 5 bases, and 10 bases lay between the germline ends. The CDR3 has 12 amino acids. Germline-derived CDR1 and CDR2 are MNHEY and SMNVEV (reference sequence). DNA of the CDR3: TGTGCCAGCAGTACCCTGAGGAACGAGCAGTACTTC. Protein: CASSTLRNEQYF.